This TCR beta chain is from a study of cytomegalovirus exposure and HLA in healthy donors. Findings and limits, study-wide: TCR beta chains numbering some 150 were designated cytomegalovirus-associated. At a 0.05 false discovery rate, a later analysis found over 15,000 TCR beta sequences to be associated with HLA alleles.

With 60 Vbeta and 13 Jbeta primers, the PCR was carried out. Sequenced by immunoSEQ multiplex PCR; TCRdb stores in-frame clones only, minus some. The sample carries about 150,000 clones, about four fifths recorded once. Healthy people donating bone marrow made up the donors. No record was made of this donor's CMV serostatus. J was trimmed by 5 bases and V by 7 bases; bases with no gene match: 16. The CDR3 totals 15 residues. CDR1 is SQVTM and CDR2 is ANQGSEA in the germline V gene. On this clone: Its specificity is unknown.

Sequences were obtained from PBMCs. The gene calls are TRBV29-1 and TRBJ2-5; 7 bases fit TRBD1. This TCR came from a young man in good health. The CDR3 spells CSATDVGGPGETQYF. The CDR3 nucleotides are TGCAGCGCCACAGATGTAGGGGGCCCGGGGGAGACCCAGTACTTC.